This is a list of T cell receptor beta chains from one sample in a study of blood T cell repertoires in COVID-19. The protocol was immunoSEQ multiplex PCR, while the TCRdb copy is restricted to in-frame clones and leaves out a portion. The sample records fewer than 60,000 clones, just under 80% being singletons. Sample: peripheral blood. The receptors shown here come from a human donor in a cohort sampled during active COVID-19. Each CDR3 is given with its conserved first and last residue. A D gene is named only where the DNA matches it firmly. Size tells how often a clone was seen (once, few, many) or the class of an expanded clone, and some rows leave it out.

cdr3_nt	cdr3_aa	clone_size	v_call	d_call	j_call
TGTGCCAGCGGGGGACAGGGGATCGATGGCTACACCTTC	CASGGQGIDGYTF	few	TRBV7-9	TRBD1	TRBJ1-2
TGTGCCAGCAGCCCAGGGAGGCAGTCAGCCGAGCAGTACTTC	CASSPGRQSAEQYF	-	TRBV7-2	-	TRBJ2-7
TGTGCCAGCAGTGGCGAGATAGCCCAGTACTTC	CASSGEIAQYF	-	TRBV2	-	TRBJ2-5
TGCAGCGTTCGACCAGACAATAAGAAGAACAATGAGCAGTTCTTC	CSVRPDNKKNNEQFF	-	TRBV29-1	-	TRBJ2-1
TGTGCCAGCAGGCCTTCAGTGAATAGCAATCAGCCCCAGCATTTT	CASRPSVNSNQPQHF	-	TRBV28	-	TRBJ1-5
TGTGCCATCAGTGAGTCGGGCAGGGGTATCTATGGCTACACCTTC	CAISESGRGIYGYTF	-	TRBV10-3	-	TRBJ1-2
TGTGCCAGCTTAAGTCGGGGGGGCTCGACATTCAATGAAAAACTGTTTTTT	CASLSRGGSTFNEKLFF	-	TRBV28	-	TRBJ1-4
TGTGCCAGCAGTGAACAGGGAAGGTGGCACAATCAGCCCCAGCATTTT	CASSEQGRWHNQPQHF	once	TRBV27	-	TRBJ1-5
TGTGCCAGCACAGTCTACACTGAAGCTTTCTTT	CASTVYTEAFF	once	TRBV2	-	TRBJ1-1
TGTGCCAGCTCACCTCAGGGCGTAGTGACTGAAGCTTTCTTT	CASSPQGVVTEAFF	-	TRBV18	-	TRBJ1-1
TGTGCCAGCAGCGACAGGGCTGGGGCCAACGTCCTGACTTTC	CASSDRAGANVLTF	-	TRBV25-1	TRBD1	TRBJ2-6
TGCGCCAGCAGCCCCGGTGGGACAGGGATTAGCAATCAGCCCCAGCATTTT	CASSPGGTGISNQPQHF	-	TRBV5-1	TRBD1	TRBJ1-5
TGTGCCATCAGTGCGATAGCGGGTGGGGTCGGGGAGCAGTACTTC	CAISAIAGGVGEQYF	-	TRBV10-3	TRBD2	TRBJ2-7
TGTGCCAGCAGTTACTCAGGGACAGCATTTGGGCCCCAGCATTTT	CASSYSGTAFGPQHF	-	TRBV6-2/TRBV6-3	TRBD1	TRBJ1-5
TGCGCCAGCAGCTGGGACGAAAGGGGGAGAAACACTGAAGCTTTCTTT	CASSWDERGRNTEAFF	-	TRBV5-1	-	TRBJ1-1
TGTGCCAGCAGCTTGGCCGGACTAGCAGGTGGCGAGCAGTACTTC	CASSLAGLAGGEQYF	once	TRBV5-4	TRBD2	TRBJ2-7
TGTGCCAGCACCAGGACAGGGGGAAGCTACGAGCAGTACTTC	CASTRTGGSYEQYF	-	TRBV5-8	TRBD1	TRBJ2-7
TGTGCCAGCAGCTTAAGGAGCAATGAGCAGTTCTTC	CASSLRSNEQFF	-	TRBV7-9	-	TRBJ2-1
TGTGCCAGTAAATGGGACATCATGAACACTGAAGCTTTCTTT	CASKWDIMNTEAFF	-	TRBV19	-	TRBJ1-1
TGCGCCAGCAGCTACTCCGGGACTAGCACAGATACGCAGTATTTT	CASSYSGTSTDTQYF	-	TRBV5-1	-	TRBJ2-3
TGTGCCAGTAGTATAGGACAGACCTACAATGAGCAGTTCTTC	CASSIGQTYNEQFF	-	TRBV19	-	TRBJ2-1
TGTGCCAGCAGCTTGGGGGGCGGGACCTCCTATGGCTACACCTTC	CASSLGGGTSYGYTF	-	TRBV5-5	-	TRBJ1-2
TGTGCCAGCAGCTTAATGAGAGCGGGAGGGTACAATGAGCAGTTCTTC	CASSLMRAGGYNEQFF	-	TRBV11-2	TRBD2	TRBJ2-1
TGCGCCAGCGGCCAGGGGCCGAACACTGAAGCTTTCTTT	CASGQGPNTEAFF	-	TRBV5-1	-	TRBJ1-1
TGTGCCAGCAGCTTAGATCTGGCAGGGAAGGAGCGGGGAGGCTACAATGAGCAGTTCTTC	CASSLDLAGKERGGYNEQFF	-	TRBV7-8	TRBD2	TRBJ2-1
TGTGCCAGCAGCTTAGATGGAAGAGGGCAGTATTTT	CASSLDGRGQYF	-	TRBV11-3	-	TRBJ2-3
TGTGCCAGTAGGGGACAGACGGGGGAAAAACTGTTTTTT	CASRGQTGEKLFF	-	TRBV19	TRBD1	TRBJ1-4
TGTGCCAGTAGCCTCAGACAGGGGCCCTACGAGCAGTACTTC	CASSLRQGPYEQYF	-	TRBV19	TRBD1	TRBJ2-7
TGTGCCAGCAGGCTCTCGGGACAGGGCGGGAATTCACCCCTCCACTTT	CASRLSGQGGNSPLHF	-	TRBV2	TRBD1	TRBJ1-6
TGTGCCAGCAGCTTAGCGGAGACAGACACCGGGGAGCTGTTTTTT	CASSLAETDTGELFF	-	TRBV7-6	-	TRBJ2-2
TGTGCCAGCAGTTATATCCAGGGATCGAGCGAGCAGTACTTC	CASSYIQGSSEQYF	-	TRBV6-2/TRBV6-3	-	TRBJ2-7
TGTGCCAGCTCACCAAGACTAGCGGGAGTGGAAGGGGAGCTGTTTTTT	CASSPRLAGVEGELFF	-	TRBV18	TRBD2	TRBJ2-2
TGCGCCAGCAGCCAAGAGGAGGCAGGACAGCCCCAGCATTTT	CASSQEEAGQPQHF	-	TRBV4-1	-	TRBJ1-5
TGTGCCAGCAGTCGGAGCGGGGGATACAATGAGCAGTTCTTC	CASSRSGGYNEQFF	-	TRBV27	TRBD2	TRBJ2-1
TGTGCCAGTAGCTCCCAGCGGGTTGACACAGATACGCAGTATTTT	CASSSQRVDTDTQYF	-	TRBV19	-	TRBJ2-3
TGTGCCAGCAGTTCAAACAGGGACGGCTACACCTTC	CASSSNRDGYTF	-	TRBV28	-	TRBJ1-2
TGTGCCAGTAGTATGACCTTAGGGCTAGCGGGGGTAGACAATGAGCAGTTCTTC	CASSMTLGLAGVDNEQFF	-	TRBV19	TRBD2	TRBJ2-1
TGTGCCAGCAGCCCACCCGTGGGGACAAATAGTCAAGAGACCCAGTACTTC	CASSPPVGTNSQETQYF	few	TRBV3-1/TRBV3-2	-	TRBJ2-5
TGTGCCAGCAGTTGGACAGGGGGTGAAAAACTGTTTTTT	CASSWTGGEKLFF	medium-sized	TRBV28	TRBD1	TRBJ1-4
TGTGCCAGCAGTTGGGTAGCGGGAGGGTTTTCCTACGAGCAGTACTTC	CASSWVAGGFSYEQYF	-	TRBV6-6	TRBD2	TRBJ2-7
TGTGCCAGCAGCTTAGCGGGACAGGGCGGTCAGCCCCAGCATTTT	CASSLAGQGGQPQHF	-	TRBV5-5	TRBD1	TRBJ1-5
TGTGCCAGCAGTGGACAGTATGGCTACACCTTC	CASSGQYGYTF	few	TRBV28	-	TRBJ1-2
TGTGCCAGCTCACCACGGCAGGGTGATCAGCCCCAGCATTTT	CASSPRQGDQPQHF	few	TRBV18	-	TRBJ1-5
TGTGCCAGCAGTGGGGGACAGGGGTGGCGGCCCCAGCATTTT	CASSGGQGWRPQHF	-	TRBV6-2/TRBV6-3	TRBD1	TRBJ1-5
TGTGCCAGCTTAAATCGGGTGTCGCAACTGATGAACACTGAAGCTTTCTTT	CASLNRVSQLMNTEAFF	-	TRBV6-4	-	TRBJ1-1
TGTGCCAGCAGCTTCTTTACGAGCTCCTACAATGAGCAGTTCTTC	CASSFFTSSYNEQFF	-	TRBV7-2	-	TRBJ2-1
TGTGCCAGCAGTCAACTCGGCGGCACTGAAGCTTTCTTT	CASSQLGGTEAFF	-	TRBV2	-	TRBJ1-1